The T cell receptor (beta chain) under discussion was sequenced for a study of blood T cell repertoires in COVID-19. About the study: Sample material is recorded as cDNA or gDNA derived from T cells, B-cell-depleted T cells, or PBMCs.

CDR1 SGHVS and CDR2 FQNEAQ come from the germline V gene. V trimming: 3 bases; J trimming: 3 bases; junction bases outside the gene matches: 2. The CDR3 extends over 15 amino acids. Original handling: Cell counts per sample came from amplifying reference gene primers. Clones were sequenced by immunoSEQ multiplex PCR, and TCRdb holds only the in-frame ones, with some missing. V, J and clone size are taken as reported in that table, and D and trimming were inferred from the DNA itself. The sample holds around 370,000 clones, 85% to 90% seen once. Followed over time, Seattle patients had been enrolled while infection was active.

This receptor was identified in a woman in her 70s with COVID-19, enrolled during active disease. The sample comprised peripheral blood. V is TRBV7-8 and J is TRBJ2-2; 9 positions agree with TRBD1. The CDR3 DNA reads TGTGCCAGCAGCTTGGGACAGGGTGACACCGGGGAGCTGTTTTTT. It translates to CASSLGQGDTGELFF.